The source of this TCR beta chain is a study of vaccination effects on CD4 cells after COVID-19. Here immunoSEQ multiplex PCR was the method, and the copy in TCRdb shows in-frame clones only, minus some. The data hold over 30,000 clones, with roughly 70% observed a single time. Whole-study findings and limits: Nearly all vaccine-induced clones in healthy recipients recognized only SARS-CoV-2.

Antigen-specific CD4+ T cells expanded by the ViraFEST assay with viral peptide pools were then sequenced. CD4+ T cells were isolated after less than 13 days of culture. People in the vaccine group had not been infected with SARS-CoV-2 before, and their nucleocapsid antibodies were negative. Details on this clone: Its antigen is not known.

The sequence was collected from a human donor who received a COVID-19 vaccine. The specimen was CD4+ T cells from PBMCs cultured with SARS-CoV-2 spike peptides, collected before COVID-19 vaccination.

The CDR3 protein is CASSPETAQETQYF. CDR3 nucleotides: TGTGCCAGCTCACCAGAGACCGCGCAAGAGACCCAGTACTTC. V gene TRBV18 combines with J gene TRBJ2-5; no clear D gene. The V gene lost 2 bases and the J gene lost 2 bases, with 9 bases spanning the gap. The CDR3 loop spans 14 amino acids. Per germline, CDR1 KGHSH and CDR2 LQKENI.